This TCR beta chain is from a study of CD8 T cells in Susac syndrome. Random hexamers primed reverse transcription of 0.5 to 1 ug RNA. TCRdb analysed the immunoSEQ multiplex PCR reads with MiXCR anew, one entry per CDR3 protein. The sample contains some 77,000 distinct CDR3 sequences, 93% of which appear only once. Sequencing of TCR beta was performed on blood CD8+ and CD4+ T cells. It was negative isolation that provided the CD8+ and CD4+ T cells, whereas TEMRA cells were enriched by FACS. With V trimmed by 6 bases and J by 3 bases, 10 bases remained unmatched. This CDR3 region has 15 residues. Germline V gene data show CDR1 as DFQATT and CDR2 as SNEGSKA (reference sequence). Worth noting for this clonotype: The antigen is undetermined.

Study outcomes and limitations: In Susac syndrome, the CD4+ T cell repertoires did not show clonal expansion. The study recognized that its TCR sequencing and HLA analysis covered a relatively small number of individuals.

The clonotype was recovered from a human donor with Susac syndrome. This chain uses TRBV20-1 with TRBJ1-2; 10 bases are a match to TRBD1. Specimen: CD4+ T cells from PBMCs. Here the CDR3 DNA reads TGCAGTGCCAAGAATCTTGGACAGGGGGACTATGGCTACACCTTC. Its protein is CSAKNLGQGDYGYTF.